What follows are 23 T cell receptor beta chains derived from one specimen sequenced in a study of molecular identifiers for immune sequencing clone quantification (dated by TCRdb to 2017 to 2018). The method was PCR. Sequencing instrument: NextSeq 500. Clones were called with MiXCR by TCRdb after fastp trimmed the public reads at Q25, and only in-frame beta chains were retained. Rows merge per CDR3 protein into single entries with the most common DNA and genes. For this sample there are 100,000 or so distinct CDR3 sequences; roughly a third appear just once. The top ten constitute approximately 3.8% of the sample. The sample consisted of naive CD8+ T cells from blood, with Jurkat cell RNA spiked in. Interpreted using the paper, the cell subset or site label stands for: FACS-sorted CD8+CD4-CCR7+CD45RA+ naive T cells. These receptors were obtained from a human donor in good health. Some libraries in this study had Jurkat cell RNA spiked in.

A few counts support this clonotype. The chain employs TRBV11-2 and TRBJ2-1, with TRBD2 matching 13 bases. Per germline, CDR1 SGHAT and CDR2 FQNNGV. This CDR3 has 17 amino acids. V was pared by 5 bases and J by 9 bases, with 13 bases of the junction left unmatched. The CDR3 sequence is CASSEHRTSGSTAEQFF. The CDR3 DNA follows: TGTGCCAGCAGCGAACACCGGACTAGCGGGAGTACGGCTGAGCAGTTCTTC.

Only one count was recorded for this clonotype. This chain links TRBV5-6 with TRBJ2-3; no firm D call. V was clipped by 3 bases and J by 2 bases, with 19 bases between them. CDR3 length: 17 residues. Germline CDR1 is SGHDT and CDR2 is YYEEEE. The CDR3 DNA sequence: TGTGCCAGCAGCTCCGGTGGGAAGTACTACTACACAGATACGCAGTATTTT. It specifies CASSSGGKYYYTDTQYF.

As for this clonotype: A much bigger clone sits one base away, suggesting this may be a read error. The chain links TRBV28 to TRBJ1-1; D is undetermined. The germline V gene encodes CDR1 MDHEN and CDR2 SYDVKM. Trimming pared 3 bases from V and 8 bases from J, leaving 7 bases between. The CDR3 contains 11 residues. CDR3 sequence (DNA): TGTGCCAGCAGTTTGGACCGAGAAGCTTTCTTT. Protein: CASSLDREAFF.

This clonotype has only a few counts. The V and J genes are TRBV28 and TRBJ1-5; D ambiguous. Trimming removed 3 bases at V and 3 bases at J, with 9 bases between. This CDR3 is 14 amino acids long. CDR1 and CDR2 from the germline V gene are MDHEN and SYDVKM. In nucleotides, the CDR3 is TGTGCCAGCAGTTTGAGGCAGAACAATCAGCCCCAGCATTTT. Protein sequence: CASSLRQNNQPQHF.

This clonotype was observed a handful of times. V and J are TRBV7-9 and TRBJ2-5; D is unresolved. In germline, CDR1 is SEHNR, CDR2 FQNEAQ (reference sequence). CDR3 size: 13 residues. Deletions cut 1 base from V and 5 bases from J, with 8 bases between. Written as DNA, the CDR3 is TGTGCCAGCAGCTTAGATACGACCGAGACCCAGTACTTC. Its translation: CASSLDTTETQYF.

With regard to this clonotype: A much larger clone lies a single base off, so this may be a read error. CDR3 protein: CSARQNSNQPRHF. Here the CDR3 DNA reads TGCAGTGCTCGACAGAATAGCAATCAGCCCCGGCATTTT. This chain connects TRBV20-1 to TRBJ1-5; a weak D match, TRBD1 (5 bases). Germline values: CDR1 DFQATT, CDR2 SNEGSKA (reference sequence). The CDR3 spans 13 residues.

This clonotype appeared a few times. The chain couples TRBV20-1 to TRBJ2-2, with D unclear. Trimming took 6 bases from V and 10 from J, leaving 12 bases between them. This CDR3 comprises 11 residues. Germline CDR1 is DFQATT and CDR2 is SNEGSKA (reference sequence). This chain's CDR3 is CSAPQVEELFF. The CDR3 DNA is TGCAGTGCGCCCCAAGTAGAGGAGCTGTTTTTT.

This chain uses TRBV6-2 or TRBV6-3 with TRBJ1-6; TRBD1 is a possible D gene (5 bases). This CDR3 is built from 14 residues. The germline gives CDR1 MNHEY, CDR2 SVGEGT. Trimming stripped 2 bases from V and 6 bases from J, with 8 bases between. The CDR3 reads CASSYGTSNSPLHF. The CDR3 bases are TGTGCCAGCAGTTACGGGACCAGTAATTCACCCCTCCACTTT.

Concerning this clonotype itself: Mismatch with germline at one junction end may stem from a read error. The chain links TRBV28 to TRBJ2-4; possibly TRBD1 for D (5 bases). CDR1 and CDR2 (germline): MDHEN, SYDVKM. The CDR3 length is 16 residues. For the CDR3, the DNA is TGTGCCAGCAGTTTTAGGGTAGGGGCGGCCAAAATCATTCAGTACTTC. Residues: CASSFRVGAAKIIQYF.

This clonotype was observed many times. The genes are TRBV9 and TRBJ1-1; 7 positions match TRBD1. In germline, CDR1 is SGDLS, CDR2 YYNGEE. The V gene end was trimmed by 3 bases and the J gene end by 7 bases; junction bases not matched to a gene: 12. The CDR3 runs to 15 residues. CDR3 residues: CASSADRDPGGEAFF. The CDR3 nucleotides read TGTGCCAGCAGCGCCGACCGGGACCCAGGGGGTGAAGCTTTCTTT.

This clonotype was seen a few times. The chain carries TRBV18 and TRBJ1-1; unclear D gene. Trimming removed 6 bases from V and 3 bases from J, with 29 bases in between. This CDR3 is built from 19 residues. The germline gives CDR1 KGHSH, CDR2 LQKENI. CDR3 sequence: CASSHQGGEGVRVDTEAFF. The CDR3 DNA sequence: TGTGCCAGCTCCCACCAAGGCGGCGAGGGAGTAAGGGTTGACACTGAAGCTTTCTTT. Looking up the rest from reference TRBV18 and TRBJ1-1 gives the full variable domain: NAGVMQNPRHLVRRRGQEARLRCSPMKGHSHVYWYRQLPEEGLKFMVYLQKENIIDESGMPKERFSAEFPKEGPSILRIQQVVRGDSAAYFCASSHQGGEGVRVDTEAFFGQGTRLTVV.

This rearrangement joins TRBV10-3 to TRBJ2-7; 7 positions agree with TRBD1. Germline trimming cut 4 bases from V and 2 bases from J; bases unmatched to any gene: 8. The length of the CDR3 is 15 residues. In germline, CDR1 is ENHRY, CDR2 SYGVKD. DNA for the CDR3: TGTGCCATCAGTGGTACAGGGGCCCCTCCCTACGAGCAGTACTTC. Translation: CAISGTGAPPYEQYF.

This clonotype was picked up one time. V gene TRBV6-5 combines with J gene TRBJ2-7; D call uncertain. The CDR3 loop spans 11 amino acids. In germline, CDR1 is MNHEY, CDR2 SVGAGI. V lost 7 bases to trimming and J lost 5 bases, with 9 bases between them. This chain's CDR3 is CASIFGDEQYF. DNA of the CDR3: TGTGCCAGCATTTTTGGCGACGAGCAGTACTTC.

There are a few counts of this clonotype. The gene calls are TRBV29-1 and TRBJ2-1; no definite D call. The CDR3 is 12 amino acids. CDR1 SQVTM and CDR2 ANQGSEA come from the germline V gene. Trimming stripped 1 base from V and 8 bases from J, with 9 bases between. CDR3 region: CSVEGDSDEQFF. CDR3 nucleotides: TGCAGCGTTGAAGGTGATTCCGATGAGCAGTTCTTC.

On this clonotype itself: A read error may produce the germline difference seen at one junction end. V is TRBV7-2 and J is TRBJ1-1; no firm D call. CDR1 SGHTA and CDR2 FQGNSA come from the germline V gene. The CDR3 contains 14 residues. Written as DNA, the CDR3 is TGTGCCAGCAGCTTAATACCGGATAACACTGAAGCTCTCTTT. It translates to CASSLIPDNTEALF.

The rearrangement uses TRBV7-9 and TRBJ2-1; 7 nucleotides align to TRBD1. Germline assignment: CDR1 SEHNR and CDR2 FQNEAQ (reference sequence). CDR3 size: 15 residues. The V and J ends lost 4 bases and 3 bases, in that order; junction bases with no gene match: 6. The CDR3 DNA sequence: TGTGCCAGCAGCTCCGGGACAGATTACTACAATGAGCAGTTCTTC. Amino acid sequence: CASSSGTDYYNEQFF.

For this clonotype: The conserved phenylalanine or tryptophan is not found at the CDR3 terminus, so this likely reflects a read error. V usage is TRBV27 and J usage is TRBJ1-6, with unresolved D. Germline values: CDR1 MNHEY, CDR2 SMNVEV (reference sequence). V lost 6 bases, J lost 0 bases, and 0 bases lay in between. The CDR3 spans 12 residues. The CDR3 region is CASSSYNSPLHI. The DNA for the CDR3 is TGTGCCAGCAGCTCCTATAATTCACCCCTCCACATT.

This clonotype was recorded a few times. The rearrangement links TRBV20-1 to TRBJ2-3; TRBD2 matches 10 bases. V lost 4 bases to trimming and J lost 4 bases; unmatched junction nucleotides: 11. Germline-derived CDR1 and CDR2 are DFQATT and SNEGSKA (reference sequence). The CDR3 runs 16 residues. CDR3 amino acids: CSATNPGLAGADTQYF. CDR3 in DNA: TGCAGTGCTACAAACCCCGGGCTAGCGGGGGCAGATACGCAGTATTTT.

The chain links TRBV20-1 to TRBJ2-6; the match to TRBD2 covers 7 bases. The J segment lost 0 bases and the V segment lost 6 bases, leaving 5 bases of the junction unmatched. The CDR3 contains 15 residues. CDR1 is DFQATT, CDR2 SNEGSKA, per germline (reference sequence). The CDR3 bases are TGCAGTGCCCCAGCGGGGTACTCTGGGGCCAACGTCCTGACTTTC. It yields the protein CSAPAGYSGANVLTF.

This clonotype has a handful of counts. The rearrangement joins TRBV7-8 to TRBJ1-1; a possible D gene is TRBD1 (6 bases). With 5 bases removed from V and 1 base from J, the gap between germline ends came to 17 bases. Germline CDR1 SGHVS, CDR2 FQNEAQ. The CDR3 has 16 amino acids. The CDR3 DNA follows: TGTGCCAGCAGCCCGCGGGAGACAGGACGGAACACTGAAGCTTTCTTT. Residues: CASSPRETGRNTEAFF. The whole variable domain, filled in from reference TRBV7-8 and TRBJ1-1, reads GAGVSQSPRYKVAKRGQDVALRCDPISGHVSLFWYQQALGQGPEFLTYFQNEAQLDKSGLPSDRFFAERPEGSVSTLKIQRTQQEDSAVYLCASSPRETGRNTEAFFGQGTRLTVV.

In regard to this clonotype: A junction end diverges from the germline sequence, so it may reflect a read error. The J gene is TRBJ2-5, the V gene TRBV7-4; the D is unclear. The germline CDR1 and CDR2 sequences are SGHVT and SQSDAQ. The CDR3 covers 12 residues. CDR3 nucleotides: TGTGCCAGCAGCTTAACTGAAGACACCCAGTACTTT. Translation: CASSLTEDTQYF.

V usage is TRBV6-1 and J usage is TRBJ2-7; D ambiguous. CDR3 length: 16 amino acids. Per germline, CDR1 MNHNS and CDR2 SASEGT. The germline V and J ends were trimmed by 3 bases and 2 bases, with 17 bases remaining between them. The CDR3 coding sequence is TGTGCCAGCAGTGAGCTCGAAGCCAGTCCCCCCTACGAGCAGTACTTC. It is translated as CASSELEASPPYEQYF.

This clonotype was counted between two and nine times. CDR3 region: CASSLGPWGPGTEAFF. CDR3 coding DNA: TGTGCCAGCAGCTTAGGCCCGTGGGGCCCCGGGACTGAAGCTTTCTTT. This chain links TRBV7-6 with TRBJ1-1, with a possible D match to TRBD1 (5 bases). Germline V CDR1 and CDR2: SGHVS, FNYEAQ. CDR3 length equals 16 residues. Trimming stripped 1 base from V and 5 bases from J, with 17 bases between. The variable domain in full, completed from reference TRBV7-6 and TRBJ1-1, reads GAGVSQSPRYKVTKRGQDVALRCDPISGHVSLYWYRQALGQGPEFLTYFNYEAQQDKSGLPNDRFSAERPEGSISTLTIQRTEQRDSAMYRCASSLGPWGPGTEAFFGQGTRLTVV.